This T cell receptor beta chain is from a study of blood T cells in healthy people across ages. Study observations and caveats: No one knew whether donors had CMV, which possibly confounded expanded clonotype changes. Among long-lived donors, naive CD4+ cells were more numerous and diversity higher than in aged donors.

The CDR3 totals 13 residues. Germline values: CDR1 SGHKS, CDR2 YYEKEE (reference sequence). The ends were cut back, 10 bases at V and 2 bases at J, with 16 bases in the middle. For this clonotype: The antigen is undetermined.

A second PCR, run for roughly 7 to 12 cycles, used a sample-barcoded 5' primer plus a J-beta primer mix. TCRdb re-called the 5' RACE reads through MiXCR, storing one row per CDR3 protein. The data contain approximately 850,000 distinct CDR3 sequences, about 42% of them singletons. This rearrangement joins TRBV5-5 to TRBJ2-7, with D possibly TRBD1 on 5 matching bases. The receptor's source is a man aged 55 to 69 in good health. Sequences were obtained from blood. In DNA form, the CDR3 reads TGTGCCCGCACAACCCAGGACACCTACGAGCAGTACTTC. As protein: CARTTQDTYEQYF.